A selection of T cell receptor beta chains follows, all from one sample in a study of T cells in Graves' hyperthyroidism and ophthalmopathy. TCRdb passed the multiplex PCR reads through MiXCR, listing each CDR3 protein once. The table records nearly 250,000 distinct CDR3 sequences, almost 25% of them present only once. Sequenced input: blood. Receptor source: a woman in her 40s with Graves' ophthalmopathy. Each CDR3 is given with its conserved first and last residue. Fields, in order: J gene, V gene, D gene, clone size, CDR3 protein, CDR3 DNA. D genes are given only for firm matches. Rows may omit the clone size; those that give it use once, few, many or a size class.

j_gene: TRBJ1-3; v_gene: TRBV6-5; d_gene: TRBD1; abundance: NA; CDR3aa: CASSIDRGLENTIYF; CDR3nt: TGTGCCAGCAGTATCGACAGGGGGCTGGAAAACACCATATATTTT
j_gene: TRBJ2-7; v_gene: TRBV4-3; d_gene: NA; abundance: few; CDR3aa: CASSSPGLWERHFFSSYEQYF; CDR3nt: TGCGCCAGCAGCTCCCCTGGCCTTTGGGAGCGCCACTTTTTCAGCTCCTACGAGCAGTACTTC
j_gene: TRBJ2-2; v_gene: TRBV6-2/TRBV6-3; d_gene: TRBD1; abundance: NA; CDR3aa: CASKLAAGGTGELFF; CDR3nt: TGTGCCAGCAAATTGGCGGCAGGGGGAACCGGGGAGCTGTTTTTT
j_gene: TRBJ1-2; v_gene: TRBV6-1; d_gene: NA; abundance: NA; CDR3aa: CASRLGTRGPSMAITF; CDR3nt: TGTGCCAGCAGGCTTGGGACTCGGGGGCCATCTATGGCTATCACCTTC
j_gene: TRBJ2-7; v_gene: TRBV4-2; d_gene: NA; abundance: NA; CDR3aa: CVSSQASGTSSYEQYF; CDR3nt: TGTGTCAGCAGCCAAGCCAGCGGAACTAGCTCCTACGAGCAGTACTTC
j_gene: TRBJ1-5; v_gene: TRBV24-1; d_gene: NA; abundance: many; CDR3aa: CATSDSGLQPQHF; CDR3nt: TGTGCCACCAGTGATTCTGGGCTTCAGCCCCAGCATTTT
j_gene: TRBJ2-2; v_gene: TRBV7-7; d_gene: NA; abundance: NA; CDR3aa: CASTPVGELFF; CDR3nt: TGTGCTAGCACCCCAGTCGGGGAGCTGTTTTTT
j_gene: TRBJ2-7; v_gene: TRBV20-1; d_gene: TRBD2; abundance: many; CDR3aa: CSATGLAGDSYEQYF; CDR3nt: TGCAGTGCTACGGGACTAGCGGGAGATTCCTACGAGCAGTACTTC
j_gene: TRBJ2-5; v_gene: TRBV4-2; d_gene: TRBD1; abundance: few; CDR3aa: CASSQAGQGTETQYF; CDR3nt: TGTGCCAGCAGCCAAGCGGGACAGGGGACAGAGACCCAGTACTTC
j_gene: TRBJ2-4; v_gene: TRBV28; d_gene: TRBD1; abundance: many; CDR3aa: CASRQDRLGENIQYF; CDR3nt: TGTGCCAGCAGACAGGACAGGTTGGGAGAAAACATTCAGTACTTC
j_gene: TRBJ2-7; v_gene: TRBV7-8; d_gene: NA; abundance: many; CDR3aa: CASSPVAGSSYEQYF; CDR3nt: TGTGCCAGCAGCCCAGTCGCAGGGAGCTCCTACGAGCAGTACTTC
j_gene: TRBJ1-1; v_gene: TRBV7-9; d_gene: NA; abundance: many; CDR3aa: CASSLVRGRASEAFF; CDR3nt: TGTGCCAGCAGCTTAGTCCGGGGGCGAGCTTCGGAAGCTTTCTTT
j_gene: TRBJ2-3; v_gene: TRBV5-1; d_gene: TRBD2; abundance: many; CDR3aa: CASSLGAGGMTDTQYF; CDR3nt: TGCGCCAGCAGCCTAGGGGCGGGAGGAATGACAGATACGCAGTATTTT
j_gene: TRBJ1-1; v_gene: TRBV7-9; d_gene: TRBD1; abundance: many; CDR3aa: CASSHRQGPNTEAFF; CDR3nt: TGTGCCAGCAGCCATCGACAGGGACCGAACACTGAAGCTTTCTTT
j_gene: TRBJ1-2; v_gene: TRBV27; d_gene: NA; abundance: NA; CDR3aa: CASRPRAGNYGYTF; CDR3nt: TGTGCCAGCAGACCCAGGGCTGGTAACTATGGCTACACCTTC
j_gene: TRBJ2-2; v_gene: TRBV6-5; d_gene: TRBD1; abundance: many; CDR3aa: CASSRRGPSSGGELFF; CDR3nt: TGTGCCAGCAGCCGCAGGGGGCCCTCATCCGGCGGGGAGCTGTTTTTT
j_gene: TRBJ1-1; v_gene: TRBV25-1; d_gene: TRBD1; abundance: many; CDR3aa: CASHRGTEAFF; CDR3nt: TGTGCCAGCCACAGGGGCACTGAAGCTTTCTTT
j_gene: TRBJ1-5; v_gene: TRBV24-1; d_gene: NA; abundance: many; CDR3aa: CATSARENQPQHF; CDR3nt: TGTGCCACCAGTGCCAGGGAAAATCAGCCCCAGCATTTT
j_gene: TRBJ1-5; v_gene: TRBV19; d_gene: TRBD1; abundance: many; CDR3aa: CASSRGDRGQPQHF; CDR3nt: TGTGCCAGTAGCAGAGGGGACAGGGGTCAGCCCCAGCATTTT
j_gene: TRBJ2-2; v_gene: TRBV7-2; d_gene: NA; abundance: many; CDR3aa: CASSLPITGELFF; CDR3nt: TGTGCCAGCAGCTTACCGATCACCGGGGAGCTGTTTTTT
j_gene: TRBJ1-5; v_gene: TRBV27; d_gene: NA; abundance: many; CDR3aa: CASSRGPGNQPQHF; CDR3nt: TGTGCCAGCAGCCGGGGACCCGGCAATCAGCCCCAGCATTTT
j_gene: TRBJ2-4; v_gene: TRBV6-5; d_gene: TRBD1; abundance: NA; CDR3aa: CASSSQGVFQYF; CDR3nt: TGTGCCAGCAGTTCCCAGGGGGTCTTTCAGTACTTC
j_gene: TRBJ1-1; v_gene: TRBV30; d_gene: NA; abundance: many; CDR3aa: CAWSVPGVHTEAFF; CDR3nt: TGTGCCTGGAGTGTACCCGGAGTGCACACTGAAGCTTTCTTT
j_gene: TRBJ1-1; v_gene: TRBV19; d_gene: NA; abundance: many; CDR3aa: CASTYRDGSTEAFF; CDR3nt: TGTGCCAGTACATACCGGGATGGTAGCACTGAAGCTTTCTTT
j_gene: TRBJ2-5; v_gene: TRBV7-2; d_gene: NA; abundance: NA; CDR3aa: CASSSSHQETQYF; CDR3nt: TGTGCCAGCAGCTCCTCCCATCAAGAGACCCAGTACTTC
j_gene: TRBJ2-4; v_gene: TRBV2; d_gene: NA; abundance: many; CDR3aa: CASSPLQTESLIAKDIQYF; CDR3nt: TGTGCCAGCAGTCCCCTTCAGACAGAATCCTTAATAGCCAAAGACATTCAGTACTTC
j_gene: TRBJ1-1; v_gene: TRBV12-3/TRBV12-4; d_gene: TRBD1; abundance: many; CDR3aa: CASRPSGTGKTEAFF; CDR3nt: TGTGCCAGCAGACCGTCCGGGACAGGGAAAACTGAAGCTTTCTTT
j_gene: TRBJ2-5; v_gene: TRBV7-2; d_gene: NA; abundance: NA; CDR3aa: CATLDPGPRTQYF; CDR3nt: TGTGCCACCCTAGACCCGGGACCGCGGACCCAGTACTTC
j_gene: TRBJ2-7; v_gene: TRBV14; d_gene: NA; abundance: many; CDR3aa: CASSQERRGVYEQYF; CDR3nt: TGTGCCAGCAGCCAAGAGCGCCGCGGCGTTTACGAGCAGTACTTC
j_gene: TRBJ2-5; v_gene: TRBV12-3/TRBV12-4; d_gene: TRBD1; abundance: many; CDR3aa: CASSFKFGADREETQYF; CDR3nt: TGTGCCAGCAGTTTTAAGTTTGGCGCGGACAGGGAAGAGACCCAGTACTTC
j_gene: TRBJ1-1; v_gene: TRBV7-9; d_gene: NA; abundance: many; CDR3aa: CASSAGGQVEAFF; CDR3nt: TGTGCCAGCAGCGCGGGGGGGCAGGTTGAAGCTTTCTTT
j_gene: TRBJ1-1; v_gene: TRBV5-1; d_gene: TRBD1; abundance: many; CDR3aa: CASSVQGANTEAFF; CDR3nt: TGCGCCAGCAGCGTACAGGGGGCCAACACTGAAGCTTTCTTT
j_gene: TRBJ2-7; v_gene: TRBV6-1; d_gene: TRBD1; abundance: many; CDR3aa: CASSQGQGFYEQYF; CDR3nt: TGTGCCAGCAGCCAGGGACAGGGGTTCTACGAGCAGTACTTC
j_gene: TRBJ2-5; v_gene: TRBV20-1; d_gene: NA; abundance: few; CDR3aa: CSAEDQETQYF; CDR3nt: TGCAGTGCGGAGGACCAAGAGACCCAGTACTTC
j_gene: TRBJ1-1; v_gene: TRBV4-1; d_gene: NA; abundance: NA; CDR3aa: CASSQDLGSMNTEAFF; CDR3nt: TGCGCCAGCAGCCAAGATTTGGGGTCCATGAACACTGAAGCTTTCTTT
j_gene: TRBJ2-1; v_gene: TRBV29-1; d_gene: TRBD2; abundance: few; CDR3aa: CSVVGLAVQSSYNEQFF; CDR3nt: TGCAGCGTTGTAGGGCTAGCGGTACAGAGCTCCTACAATGAGCAGTTCTTC
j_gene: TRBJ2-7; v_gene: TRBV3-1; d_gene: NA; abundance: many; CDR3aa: CASSHRKGEQYF; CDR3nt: TGTGCCAGCAGCCATCGGAAGGGCGAGCAGTACTTC
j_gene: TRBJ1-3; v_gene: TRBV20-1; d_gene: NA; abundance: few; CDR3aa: CSATLDSTGNTIYF; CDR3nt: TGCAGTGCTACCCTGGACAGTACTGGAAACACCATATATTTT
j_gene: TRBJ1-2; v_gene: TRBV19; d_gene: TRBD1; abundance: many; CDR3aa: CASTPDRATNYGYTF; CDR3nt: TGTGCCAGTACCCCGGACAGGGCAACTAACTATGGCTACACCTTC
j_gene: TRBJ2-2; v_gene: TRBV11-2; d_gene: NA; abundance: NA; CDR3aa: CASSLEAQNTGELFF; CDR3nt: TGTGCCAGCAGCTTAGAAGCACAGAACACCGGGGAGCTGTTTTTT
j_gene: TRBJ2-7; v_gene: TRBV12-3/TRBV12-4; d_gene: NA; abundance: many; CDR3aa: CASSRGEVAYEQYF; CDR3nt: TGTGCCAGCAGCCGAGGGGAGGTCGCCTACGAGCAGTACTTC
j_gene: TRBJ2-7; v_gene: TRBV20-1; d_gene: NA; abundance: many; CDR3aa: CSARTAAKGYEQYF; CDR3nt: TGCAGTGCTAGAACAGCGGCGAAGGGGTACGAGCAGTACTTC
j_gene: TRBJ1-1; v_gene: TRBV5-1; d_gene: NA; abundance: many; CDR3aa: CASSLAAGPLVNTEAFF; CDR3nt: TGCGCCAGCAGCTTGGCGGCAGGGCCGCTGGTGAACACTGAAGCTTTCTTT
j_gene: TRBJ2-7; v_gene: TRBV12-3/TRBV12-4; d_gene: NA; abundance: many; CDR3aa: CASSLAGRTYEQYF; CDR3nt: TGTGCCAGCAGTTTAGCGGGACGAACCTACGAGCAGTACTTC
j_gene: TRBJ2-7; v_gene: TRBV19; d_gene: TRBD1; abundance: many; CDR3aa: CASSTQGAASEQYF; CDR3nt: TGTGCCAGTAGCACTCAGGGGGCCGCGTCCGAGCAGTACTTC
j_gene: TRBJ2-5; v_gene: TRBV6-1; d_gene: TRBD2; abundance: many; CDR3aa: CASTPIGGVQETQYF; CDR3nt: TGTGCCAGCACCCCCATTGGGGGGGTCCAAGAGACCCAGTACTTC